This T cell receptor (beta chain) derives from a study of T cell responses to AZD1222 COVID-19 vaccine. Study outcomes and limitations: Mapped onto spike, vaccine-associated CD4 TCRs spanned it and were dominant at 160-218 and 743-854. Repertoires in all cases were sampled only once the peak T cell response had passed.

Produced via immunoSEQ multiplex PCR; TCRdb's table is partial and in-frame only. The table includes roughly 150,000 clones, 85% to 95% detected once. A few counts support this clone. The antigen is unknown. The sample here was peripheral blood, taken on day 0 of AZD1222 vaccination. This receptor was taken from an adult in good health.

CDR3: CASSHGGENSPLHF. CDR3 nucleotide sequence: TGTGCCAGCAGCCATGGAGGGGAGAATTCACCCCTCCACTTT. V is TRBV7-2 and J is TRBJ1-6, with a weak D call TRBD1 (5 bases). Trimming cost V 5 bases and J 7 bases, with 12 bases left between them. CDR3 length equals 14 residues. Germline CDR1 reads SGHTA; CDR2 reads FQGNSA.